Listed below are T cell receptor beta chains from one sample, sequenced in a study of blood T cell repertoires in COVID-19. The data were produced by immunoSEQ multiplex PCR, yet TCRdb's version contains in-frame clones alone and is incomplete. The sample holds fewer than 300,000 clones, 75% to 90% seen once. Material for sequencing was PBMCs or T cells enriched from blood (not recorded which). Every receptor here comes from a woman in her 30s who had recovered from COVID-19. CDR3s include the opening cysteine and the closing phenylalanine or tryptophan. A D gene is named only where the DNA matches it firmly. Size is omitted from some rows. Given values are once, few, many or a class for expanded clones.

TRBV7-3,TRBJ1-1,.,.,CASRRNRESTEAFF,TGTGCCAGCAGGCGGAACAGGGAGAGCACTGAAGCTTTCTTT
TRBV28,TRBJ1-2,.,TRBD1,CASSPTGGGYTF,TGTGCCAGCAGCCCGACAGGGGGGGGCTACACCTTC
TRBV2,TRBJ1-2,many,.,CASSERTYGYTF,TGTGCCAGCAGTGAAAGGACTTATGGCTACACCTTC
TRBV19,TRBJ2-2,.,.,CASRDLGLENTGELFF,TGTGCCAGTAGAGACCTGGGACTCGAGAACACCGGGGAGCTGTTTTTT
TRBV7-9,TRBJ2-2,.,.,CASSFRQVFSSAGELFF,TGTGCCAGCAGCTTTAGGCAGGTCTTTTCGTCAGCCGGGGAGCTGTTTTTT
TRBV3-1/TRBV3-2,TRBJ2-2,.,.,CASSLMTGIAGELFF,TGTGCCAGCAGCCTCATGACTGGTATTGCCGGGGAGCTGTTTTTT
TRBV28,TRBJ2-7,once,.,CASSFLGGGPYEQYF,TGTGCCAGCAGTTTTCTAGGGGGAGGGCCTTACGAGCAGTACTTC
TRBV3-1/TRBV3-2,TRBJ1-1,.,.,CASSHTPGEAFF,TGTGCCAGCAGCCATACCCCGGGTGAAGCTTTCTTT
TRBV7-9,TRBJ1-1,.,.,CASSPTPGNTEAFF,TGTGCCAGCAGCCCCACTCCCGGGAACACTGAAGCTTTCTTT
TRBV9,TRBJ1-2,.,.,CASRGIYGYTF,TGTGCCAGCAGGGGCATCTATGGCTACACCTTC
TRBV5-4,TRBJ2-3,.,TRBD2,CASSPSGRAPDTQYF,TGTGCCAGCAGCCCTAGCGGCCGCGCCCCGGATACGCAGTATTTT
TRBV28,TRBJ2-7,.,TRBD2,CASSPGLQPEQYF,TGTGCCAGCAGTCCGGGACTACAGCCCGAGCAGTACTTC
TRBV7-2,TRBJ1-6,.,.,CASSLWASSYNSPLHF,TGTGCCAGCAGCTTATGGGCGAGCTCCTATAATTCACCCCTCCACTTT
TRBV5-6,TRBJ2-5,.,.,CASSLAQGLETQYF,TGTGCCAGCAGCTTGGCCCAGGGGTTGGAGACCCAGTACTTC
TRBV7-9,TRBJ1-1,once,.,CASSLREAVGNTEAFF,TGTGCCAGCAGCCTACGGGAGGCGGTCGGAAACACTGAAGCTTTCTTT
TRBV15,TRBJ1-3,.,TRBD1,CATSLGQGNTIYF,TGTGCCACCAGCCTGGGACAGGGGAACACCATATATTTT
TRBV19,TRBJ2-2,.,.,CASSIGATGSTGELFF,TGTGCCAGTAGTATAGGGGCCACTGGGAGCACCGGGGAGCTGTTTTTT
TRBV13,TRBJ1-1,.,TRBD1,CASSLRTGGLLTYTEAFF,TGTGCCAGCAGCTTACGAACAGGGGGCTTGTTAACGTACACTGAAGCTTTCTTT
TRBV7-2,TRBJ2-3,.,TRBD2,CASSTGLAGGTDTQYF,TGTGCCAGCAGCACGGGACTAGCGGGGGGCACAGATACGCAGTATTTT
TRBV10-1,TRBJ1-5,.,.,CASSARGVDQPQHF,TGCGCCAGCAGTGCAAGAGGTGTCGATCAGCCCCAGCATTTT
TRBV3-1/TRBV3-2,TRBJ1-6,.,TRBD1,CASSIDREAYNSPLHF,TGTGCCAGCAGCATCGACAGGGAAGCCTATAATTCACCCCTCCACTTT
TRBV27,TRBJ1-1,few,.,CASSSPGGGAFF,TGTGCCAGCAGTTCCCCGGGGGGGGGCGCTTTCTTT
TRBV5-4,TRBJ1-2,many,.,CASSSLGGYGYTF,TGTGCCAGCAGCTCCCTGGGAGGCTATGGCTACACCTTC
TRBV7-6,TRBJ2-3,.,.,CASSLGRGDTQYF,TGTGCCAGCAGCTTAGGAAGGGGAGATACGCAGTATTTT
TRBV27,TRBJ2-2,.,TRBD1,CASSLGQGLNTGELFF,TGTGCCAGCAGTTTAGGACAGGGATTAAACACCGGGGAGCTGTTTTTT
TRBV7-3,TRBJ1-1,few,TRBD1,CASRLTGGTEAFF,TGTGCCAGCAGATTGACAGGGGGCACTGAAGCTTTCTTT
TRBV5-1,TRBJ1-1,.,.,CASSFSGIPRENTEAFF,TGCGCCAGCAGCTTCTCAGGGATCCCCAGGGAGAACACTGAAGCTTTCTTT
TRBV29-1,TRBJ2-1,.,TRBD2,CSVDTSSGSLFF,TGCAGCGTTGATACGTCTAGCGGGAGTCTGTTCTTC
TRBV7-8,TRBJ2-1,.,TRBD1,CASSLGTGFYNEQFF,TGTGCCAGCAGCCTCGGGACAGGATTCTACAATGAGCAGTTCTTC
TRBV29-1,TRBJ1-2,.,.,CSVDDSPYGYTF,TGCAGCGTGGACGACAGTCCCTATGGCTACACCTTC
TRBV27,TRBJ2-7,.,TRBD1,CASSRDRSYEQYF,TGTGCCAGCAGCCGGGACAGGTCCTACGAGCAGTACTTC
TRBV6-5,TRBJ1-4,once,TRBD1,CASSYAQGREKLFF,TGTGCCAGCAGTTACGCACAGGGGCGGGAAAAACTGTTTTTT
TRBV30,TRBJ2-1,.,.,CAWSETSSVEQFF,TGTGCCTGGAGTGAGACTAGTTCCGTTGAGCAGTTCTTC
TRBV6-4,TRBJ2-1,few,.,CASSATTGRGPSSYNEQFF,TGTGCCAGCAGCGCCACGACCGGGAGAGGCCCTTCTAGCTACAATGAGCAGTTCTTC
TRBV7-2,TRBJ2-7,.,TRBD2,CASSAGTTDYEQYF,TGTGCCAGCAGCGCCGGGACTACCGACTACGAGCAGTACTTC
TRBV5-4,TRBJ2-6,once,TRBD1,CASTHSTGGNANVLTF,TGTGCCAGTACCCATTCGACAGGGGGCAACGCCAACGTCCTGACTTTC
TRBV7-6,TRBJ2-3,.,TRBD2,CASSAGLAVSTDTQYF,TGTGCCAGCAGCGCAGGGCTAGCGGTTAGCACAGATACGCAGTATTTT
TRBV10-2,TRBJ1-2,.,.,CASSEEGLNYGYTF,TGCGCCAGCAGTGAGGAGGGCTTGAACTATGGCTACACCTTC
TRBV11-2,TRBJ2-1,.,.,CASSLRARGTLYNEQFF,TGTGCCAGCAGTTTGAGGGCCCGGGGGACTCTATACAATGAGCAGTTCTTC
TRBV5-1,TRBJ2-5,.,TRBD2,CASRRGNQETQYF,TGCGCCAGCCGGCGGGGGAACCAAGAGACCCAGTACTTC
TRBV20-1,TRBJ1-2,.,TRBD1,CSASADRGRRAFYGYTF,TGCAGTGCTAGTGCTGACAGGGGCCGCCGCGCTTTCTATGGCTACACCTTC
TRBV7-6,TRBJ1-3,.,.,CASSLRTAASGNTIYF,TGTGCCAGCAGCTTACGGACAGCAGCCTCTGGAAACACCATATATTTT
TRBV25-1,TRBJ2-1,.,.,CASSEWRDRLDEQFF,TGTGCCAGCAGTGAGTGGCGAGACAGGCTTGATGAGCAGTTCTTC
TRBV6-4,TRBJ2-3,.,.,CASSERLSSTDTQYF,TGTGCCAGCAGTGAAAGACTTTCGAGTACAGATACGCAGTATTTT